This T cell receptor beta chain is from a study of T cell responses to AZD1222 COVID-19 vaccine. CDR3 size: 14 residues. CDR1 is SEHNR and CDR2 is FQNEAQ in the germline V gene (reference sequence). V lost 5 bases and J lost 4, with 9 bases in between. Points from the study as a whole: A rise in Spike-specific TCR breadth and depth followed two AZD1222 doses. Donors were largely white British and mainly female; clonal diversity was possibly underestimated. The CD4 TCRs associated with vaccination extended across spike and predominated at 160-218 and 743-854. Baseline serology detected seropositivity in only a handful of AZD1222 recipients.

Repertoires were generated with immunoSEQ multiplex PCR, while TCRdb's copy carries only in-frame clones and drops some. The data contain roughly 200,000 clones, roughly 92% of them seen just once; the ten biggest clones take up 1.7%. There are a few counts of this clone. Its antigen is not known. The TCR comes from an adult who received the AZD1222 COVID-19 vaccine. The sample was peripheral blood, taken 28 days after the second AZD1222 dose. This chain joins TRBV7-9 and TRBJ2-6; D not resolved. The CDR3 DNA reads as TGTGCCAGCAGCCTCCGGATGGGGGCCAACGTCCTGACTTTC. It translates to CASSLRMGANVLTF.